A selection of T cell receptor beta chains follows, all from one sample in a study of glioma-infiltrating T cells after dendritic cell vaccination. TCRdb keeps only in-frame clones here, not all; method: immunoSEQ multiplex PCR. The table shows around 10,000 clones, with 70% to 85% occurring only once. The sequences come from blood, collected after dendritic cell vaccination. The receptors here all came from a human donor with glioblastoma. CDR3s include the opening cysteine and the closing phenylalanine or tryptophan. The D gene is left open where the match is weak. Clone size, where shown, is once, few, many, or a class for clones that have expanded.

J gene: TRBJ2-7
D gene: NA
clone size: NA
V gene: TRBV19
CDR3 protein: CASSIGIGSYEQYF
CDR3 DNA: TGTGCCAGTAGTATAGGTATCGGGTCCTACGAGCAGTACTTC

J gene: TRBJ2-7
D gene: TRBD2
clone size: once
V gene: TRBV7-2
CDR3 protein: CASSSIFGTSGRAAYEQYF
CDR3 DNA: TGTGCCAGCAGCTCGATCTTCGGGACTAGCGGGAGGGCCGCCTACGAGCAGTACTTC

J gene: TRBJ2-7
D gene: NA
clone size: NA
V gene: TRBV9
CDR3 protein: CASSVDGNSYEQYF
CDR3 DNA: TGTGCCAGCAGCGTAGACGGGAACTCCTACGAGCAGTACTTC

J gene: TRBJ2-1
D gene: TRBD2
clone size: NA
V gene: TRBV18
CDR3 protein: CASSPLAGSGSHPFF
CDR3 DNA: TGTGCCAGCTCCCCTCTGGCGGGTAGCGGGAGTCATCCGTTCTTC

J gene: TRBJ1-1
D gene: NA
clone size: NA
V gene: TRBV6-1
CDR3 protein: CASRERQGRGTEAFF
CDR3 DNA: TGTGCCAGCCGGGAGAGGCAGGGTAGAGGCACTGAAGCTTTCTTT

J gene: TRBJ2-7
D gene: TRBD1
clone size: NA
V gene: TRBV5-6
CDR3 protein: CASSPIRTGWSYEQYF
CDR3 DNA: TGTGCCAGCAGCCCGATCCGGACAGGGTGGTCCTACGAGCAGTACTTC

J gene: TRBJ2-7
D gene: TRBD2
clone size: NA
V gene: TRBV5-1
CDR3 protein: CASSDPAGTIYEQYF
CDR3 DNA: TGCGCCAGCAGCGACCCGGCGGGGACTATTTACGAGCAGTACTTC

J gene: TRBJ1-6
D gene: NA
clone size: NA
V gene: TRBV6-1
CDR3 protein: CASSERQINNSPLHF
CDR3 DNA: TGTGCCAGCAGTGAGAGACAGATCAATAATTCACCCCTCCACTTT

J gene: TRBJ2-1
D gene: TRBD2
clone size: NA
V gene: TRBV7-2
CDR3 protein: CASSDTSGRAEFF
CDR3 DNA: TGTGCCAGCAGCGATACTAGCGGGAGGGCGGAGTTCTTC

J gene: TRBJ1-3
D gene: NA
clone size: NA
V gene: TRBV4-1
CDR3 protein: CASSQESYSGNTIYF
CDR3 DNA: TGCGCCAGCAGCCAAGAGTCTTACTCTGGAAACACCATATATTTT

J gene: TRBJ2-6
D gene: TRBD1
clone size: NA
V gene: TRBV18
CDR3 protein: CASSRGPGANVLTF
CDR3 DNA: TGTGCCAGCTCGAGGGGGCCTGGGGCCAACGTCCTGACTTTC

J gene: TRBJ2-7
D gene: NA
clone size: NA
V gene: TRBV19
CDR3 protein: CASSIAGLSYEQYF
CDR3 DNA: TGTGCCAGTAGTATAGCGGGACTCTCCTACGAGCAGTACTTC

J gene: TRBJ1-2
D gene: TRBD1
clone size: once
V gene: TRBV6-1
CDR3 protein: CASSAQDRGRSGYTF
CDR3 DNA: TGTGCCAGCAGTGCCCAAGACAGGGGGCGAAGTGGCTACACCTTC

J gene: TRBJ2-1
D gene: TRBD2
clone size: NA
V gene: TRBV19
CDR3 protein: CASRQAGLAGGLNEQFF
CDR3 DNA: TGTGCCAGTAGGCAGGCCGGACTAGCGGGAGGTTTAAATGAGCAGTTCTTC

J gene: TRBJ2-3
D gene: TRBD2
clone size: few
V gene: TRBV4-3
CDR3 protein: CASSRVVGTSGRAYSTDTQYF
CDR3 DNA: TGCGCCAGCAGCCGAGTGGTAGGGACTAGCGGGAGGGCCTATAGCACAGATACGCAGTATTTT

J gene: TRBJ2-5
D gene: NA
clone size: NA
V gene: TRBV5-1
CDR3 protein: CASSSGPGTIQETQYF
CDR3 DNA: TGCGCCAGCAGCAGCGGACCCGGGACAATACAAGAGACCCAGTACTTC

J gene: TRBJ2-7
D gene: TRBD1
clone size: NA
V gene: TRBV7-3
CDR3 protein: CASSRTGGAGEQYF
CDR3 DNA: TGTGCCAGCAGCCGGACAGGGGGCGCGGGCGAGCAGTACTTC

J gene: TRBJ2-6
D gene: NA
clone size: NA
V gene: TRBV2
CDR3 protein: CASSKQFTGANVLTF
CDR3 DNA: TGTGCCAGCAGTAAACAGTTTACTGGGGCCAACGTCCTGACTTTC

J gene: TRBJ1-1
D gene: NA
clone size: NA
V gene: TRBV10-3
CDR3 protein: CAISESGNTEAFF
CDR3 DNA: TGTGCCATCAGTGAGTCCGGGAACACTGAAGCTTTCTTT

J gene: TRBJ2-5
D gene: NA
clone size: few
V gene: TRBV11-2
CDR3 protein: CASSSRTKSETQYF
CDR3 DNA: TGTGCCAGCAGCTCCCGGACTAAATCGGAGACCCAGTACTTC

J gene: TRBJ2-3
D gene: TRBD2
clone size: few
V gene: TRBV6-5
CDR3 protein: CAISYRDYSTDTQYF
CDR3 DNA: TGTGCCATCAGTTACCGGGACTATAGCACAGATACGCAGTATTTT

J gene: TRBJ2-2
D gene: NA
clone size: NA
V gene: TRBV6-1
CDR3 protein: CASSFREAGELFF
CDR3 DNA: TGTGCCAGCAGTTTCAGGGAGGCCGGGGAGCTGTTTTTT

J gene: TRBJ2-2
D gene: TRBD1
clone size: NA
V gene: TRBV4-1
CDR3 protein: CASSPQGATTGELFF
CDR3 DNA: TGCGCCAGCAGCCCCCAGGGGGCGACCACCGGGGAGCTGTTTTTT

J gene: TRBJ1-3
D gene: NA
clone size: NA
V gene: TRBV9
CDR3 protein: CASSVAGSGNTIYF
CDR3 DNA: TGTGCCAGCAGCGTAGCAGGGTCTGGAAACACCATATATTTT

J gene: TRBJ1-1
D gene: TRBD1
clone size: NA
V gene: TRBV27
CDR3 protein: CASSLSTGGYTEAFF
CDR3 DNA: TGTGCCAGCAGTCTTTCGACAGGGGGCTACACTGAAGCTTTCTTT

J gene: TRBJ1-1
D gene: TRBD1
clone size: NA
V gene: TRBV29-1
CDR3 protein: CSATGGTEAFF
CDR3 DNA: TGCAGCGCTACAGGGGGCACTGAAGCTTTCTTT

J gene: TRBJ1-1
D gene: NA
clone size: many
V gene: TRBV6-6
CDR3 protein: CASSNDWNTEAFF
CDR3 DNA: TGTGCCAGCAGCAACGACTGGAACACTGAAGCTTTCTTT

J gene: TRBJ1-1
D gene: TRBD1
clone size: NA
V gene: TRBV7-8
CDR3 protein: CASSFRDRSTEAFF
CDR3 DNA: TGTGCCAGCAGCTTCCGGGACAGGAGCACTGAAGCTTTCTTT

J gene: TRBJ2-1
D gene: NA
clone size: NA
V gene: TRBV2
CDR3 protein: CASSVTQGNNEQFF
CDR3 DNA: TGTGCCAGCAGTGTGACGCAGGGAAACAATGAGCAGTTCTTC

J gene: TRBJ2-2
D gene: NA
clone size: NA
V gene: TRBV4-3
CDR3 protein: CASSQVPEYGELFF
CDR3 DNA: TGCGCCAGCAGCCAAGTTCCGGAGTACGGGGAGCTGTTTTTT